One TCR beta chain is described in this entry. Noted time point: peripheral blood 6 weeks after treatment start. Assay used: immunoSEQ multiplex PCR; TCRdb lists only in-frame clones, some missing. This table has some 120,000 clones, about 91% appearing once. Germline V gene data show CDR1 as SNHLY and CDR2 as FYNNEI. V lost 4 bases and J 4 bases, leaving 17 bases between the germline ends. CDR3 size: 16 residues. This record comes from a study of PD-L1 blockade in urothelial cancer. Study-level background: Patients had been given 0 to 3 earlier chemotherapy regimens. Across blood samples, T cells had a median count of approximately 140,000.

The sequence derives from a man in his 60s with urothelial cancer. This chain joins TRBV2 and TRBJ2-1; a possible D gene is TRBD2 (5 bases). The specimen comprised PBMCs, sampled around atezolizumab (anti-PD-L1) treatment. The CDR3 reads CASSVPDFPHYNEQFF. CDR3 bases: TGTGCCAGCAGTGTACCGGACTTTCCTCATTACAATGAGCAGTTCTTC.